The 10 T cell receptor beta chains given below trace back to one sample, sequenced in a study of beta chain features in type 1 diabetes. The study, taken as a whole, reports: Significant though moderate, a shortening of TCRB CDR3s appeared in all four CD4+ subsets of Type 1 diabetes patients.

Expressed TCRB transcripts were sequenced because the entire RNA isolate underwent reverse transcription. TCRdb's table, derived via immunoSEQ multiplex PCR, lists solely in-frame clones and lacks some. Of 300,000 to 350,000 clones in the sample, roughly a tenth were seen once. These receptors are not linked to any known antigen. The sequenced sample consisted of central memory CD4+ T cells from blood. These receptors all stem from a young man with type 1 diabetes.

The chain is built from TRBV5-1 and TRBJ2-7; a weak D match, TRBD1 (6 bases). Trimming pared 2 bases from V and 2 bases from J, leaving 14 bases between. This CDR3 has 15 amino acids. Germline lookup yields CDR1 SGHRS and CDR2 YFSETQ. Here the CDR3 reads CASSFVPGQTYEQYF. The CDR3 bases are TGCGCCAGCAGCTTCGTCCCCGGACAGACCTACGAGCAGTACTTC.

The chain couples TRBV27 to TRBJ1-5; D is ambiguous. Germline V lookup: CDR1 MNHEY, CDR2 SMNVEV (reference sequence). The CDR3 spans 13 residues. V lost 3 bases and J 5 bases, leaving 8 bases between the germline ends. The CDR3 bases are TGTGCCAGCAGTTTGTTTCCCGATCAGCCCCAGCATTTT. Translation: CASSLFPDQPQHF.

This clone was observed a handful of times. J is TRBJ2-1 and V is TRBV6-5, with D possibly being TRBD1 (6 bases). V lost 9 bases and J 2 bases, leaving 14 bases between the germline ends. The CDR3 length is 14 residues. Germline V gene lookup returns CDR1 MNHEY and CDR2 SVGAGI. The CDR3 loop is CASRVRGTYNEQFF. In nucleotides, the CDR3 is TGTGCCAGTAGAGTCAGGGGTACCTACAATGAGCAGTTCTTC.

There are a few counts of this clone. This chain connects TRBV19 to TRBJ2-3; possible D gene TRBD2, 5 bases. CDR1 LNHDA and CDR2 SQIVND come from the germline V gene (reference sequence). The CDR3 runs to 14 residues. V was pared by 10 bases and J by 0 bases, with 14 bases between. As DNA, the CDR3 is TGTGCCACCCTGAGGGCAGGCAGCACAGATACGCAGTATTTT. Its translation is CATLRAGSTDTQYF.

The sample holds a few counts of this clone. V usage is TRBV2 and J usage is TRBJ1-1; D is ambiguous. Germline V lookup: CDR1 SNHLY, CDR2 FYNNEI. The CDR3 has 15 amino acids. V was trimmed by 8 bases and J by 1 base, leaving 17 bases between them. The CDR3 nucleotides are TGTGCCAGCCGAGAACAGACTACCGGGAACACTGAAGCTTTCTTT. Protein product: CASREQTTGNTEAFF.

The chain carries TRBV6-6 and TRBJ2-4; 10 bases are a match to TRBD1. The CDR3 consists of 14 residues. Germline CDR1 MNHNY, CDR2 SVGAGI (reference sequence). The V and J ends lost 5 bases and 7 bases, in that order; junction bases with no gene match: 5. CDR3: CASSGGQGNNIQYF. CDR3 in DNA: TGTGCCAGCAGTGGGGGACAGGGGAACAACATTCAGTACTTC.

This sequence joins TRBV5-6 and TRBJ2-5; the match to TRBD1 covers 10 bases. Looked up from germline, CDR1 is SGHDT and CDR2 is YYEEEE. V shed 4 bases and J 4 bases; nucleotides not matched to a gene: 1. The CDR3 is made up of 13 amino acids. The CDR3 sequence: CASSGDRGETQYF. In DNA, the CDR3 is TGTGCCAGCAGCGGGGACAGGGGAGAGACCCAGTACTTC.

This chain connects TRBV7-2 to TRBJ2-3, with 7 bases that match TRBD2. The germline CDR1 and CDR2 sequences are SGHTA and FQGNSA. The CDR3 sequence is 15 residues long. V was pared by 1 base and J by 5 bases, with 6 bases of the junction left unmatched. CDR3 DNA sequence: TGTGCCAGCAGCTTAGGTGGCGGGGGAGGAGATACGCAGTATTTT. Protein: CASSLGGGGGDTQYF.

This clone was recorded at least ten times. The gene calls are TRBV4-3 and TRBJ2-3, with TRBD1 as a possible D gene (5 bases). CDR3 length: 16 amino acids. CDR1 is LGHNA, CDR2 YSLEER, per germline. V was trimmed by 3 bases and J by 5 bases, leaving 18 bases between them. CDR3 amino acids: CASSQDLRAPGDTQYF. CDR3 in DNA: TGCGCCAGCAGCCAGGACCTCAGGGCCCCTGGAGATACGCAGTATTTT.

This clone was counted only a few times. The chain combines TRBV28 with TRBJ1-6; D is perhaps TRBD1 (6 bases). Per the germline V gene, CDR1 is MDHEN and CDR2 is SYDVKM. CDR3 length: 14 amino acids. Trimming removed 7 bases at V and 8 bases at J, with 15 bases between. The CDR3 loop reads CASKDRGDHSPLHF. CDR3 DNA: TGTGCCAGCAAGGACAGAGGGGATCATTCACCCCTCCACTTT.